This is a list of T cell receptor beta chains from one sample in a study of cytomegalovirus exposure and HLA in healthy donors. Libraries were prepared by immunoSEQ multiplex PCR; TCRdb keeps only in-frame clonotypes and omits some of them. The table lists around 220,000 clones, approximately 83% of them singletons, with approximately 1.5% in the top ten. The material sequenced was PBMCs. The receptors come from a girl under 18 in good health and CMV-seronegative. The CDR3 runs from the conserved cysteine through the conserved F or W. D genes are given only for firm matches. For some rows the clone size is stated as once, few or many, or as a class when expanded; others skip it.

clone_size	j_call	d_call	v_call	cdr3_nt	cdr3_aa
.	TRBJ2-7	TRBD2	TRBV9	TGTGCCAGCAGCGTAGGGACTAGGAGGGCTTACGAGCAGTACTTC	CASSVGTRRAYEQYF
few	TRBJ1-2	TRBD1	TRBV6-5	TGTGCCAGCAGAAACGACAGGGCTAACTATGGCTACACCTTC	CASRNDRANYGYTF
.	TRBJ2-1	.	TRBV27	TGTGCCAGCAGGGATCAGGGCCGTCCAGTGGTCTTC	CASRDQGRPVVF
once	TRBJ2-3	TRBD2	TRBV7-6	TGTGCCAGCAGCAACGGGCGGGAGTTCACAGATACGCAGTATTTT	CASSNGREFTDTQYF
.	TRBJ2-7	.	TRBV11-2	TGTGCCAGCAGCTTAGTGTCAACAGGAAATACGATGCAGTACTTC	CASSLVSTGNTMQYF
.	TRBJ2-3	TRBD2	TRBV5-6	TGTGCCAGCAGCGGACGCCGTATAGCGGGAGATTTGGGAGATACGCAGTATTTT	CASSGRRIAGDLGDTQYF
.	TRBJ1-5	.	TRBV19	TGTGCCAGTAGTATTCAAGACAGGCCAGCTCAGCCCCAGCATTTT	CASSIQDRPAQPQHF
.	TRBJ1-5	TRBD1	TRBV30	TGTGCCTGGACAGGGGGTTTCGATCAGCCCCAGCATTTT	CAWTGGFDQPQHF
.	TRBJ2-1	TRBD2	TRBV7-2	TGTGCCAGCAGCAGGGGCGGGAGAGGTTTTGGGGATGAGCAGTTCTTC	CASSRGGRGFGDEQFF
.	TRBJ1-1	.	TRBV27	TGTGCCAGCAGAAGGAAGGCAGGCGGGTGGAATGAAGCTTTCTTT	CASRRKAGGWNEAFF
.	TRBJ2-7	TRBD2	TRBV11-2	TGTGCCAGCAGCTTATTTTCTAGCGGGAGGTACGAGCAGTACTTC	CASSLFSSGRYEQYF
.	TRBJ1-2	.	TRBV9	TGTGCCAGCAGCGTAGGGGGGGGTACAGAGACTCGTGGCTACACCTTC	CASSVGGGTETRGYTF
.	TRBJ1-3	.	TRBV6-1	TGTGCCAGCAGCGAACAGGGCTTCTCTGGAAACACCATATATTTT	CASSEQGFSGNTIYF
.	TRBJ2-7	TRBD1	TRBV28	TGTGCCAGCAGTCAGGGGACAGCCACGAGAGAGCAGTACTTC	CASSQGTATREQYF
once	TRBJ2-1	TRBD1	TRBV29-1	TGCAGCGCCCAATCGGGACAGGTTCTCGATGAGCAGTTCTTC	CSAQSGQVLDEQFF
.	TRBJ1-2	.	TRBV7-8	TGTGCCAGCAGCTTAGGGTTGGGGGCAGGGCTTTTCTATGGCTACACCTTC	CASSLGLGAGLFYGYTF
.	TRBJ1-1	.	TRBV2	TGTGCCAGCAGTGAAAGACCGGCAGGTTCGGTTATATACGCCGGGAACACTGAAGCTTTCTTT	CASSERPAGSVIYAGNTEAFF
.	TRBJ2-2	.	TRBV1	TGCACCAGCAGCCAAGCCCCCTCGCGGGGGCCGGGGACCGGGGAGCTGTTTTTT	CTSSQAPSRGPGTGELFF
.	TRBJ1-3	.	TRBV25-1	TGTGCCAGCAAGACCGGCGGGACTGGAAACACCATATATTTT	CASKTGGTGNTIYF
few	TRBJ1-1	.	TRBV7-9	TGTGCCAGCAGCGCAGTGAACACTGAAGCTTTCTTT	CASSAVNTEAFF
.	TRBJ2-1	.	TRBV9	TGTGCCAGCAGCGCGCGTCTAGGAGGCCAGTTCTTC	CASSARLGGQFF
.	TRBJ2-7	.	TRBV5-5	TGTGCCAGCAGCCCCGCCAGTGGTGCCTACGAGCAGTACTTC	CASSPASGAYEQYF
.	TRBJ2-4	TRBD1	TRBV5-6	TGTGCCAGCAGCTCACACAGGGGCGTGCTAGCCAAAAACATTCAGTACTTC	CASSSHRGVLAKNIQYF